Reported below is one T cell receptor (beta chain). These data come from a study of blood T cell repertoires in COVID-19. Across the study: The United States, Italy and Spain were the sources of the acute and convalescent COVID-19 samples.

V lost 4 bases and J lost 1; bases outside the gene matches: 6. The V gene's germline CDR1 is SNHLY and CDR2 FYNNEI. This CDR3 spans 15 amino acids. Produced via immunoSEQ multiplex PCR; TCRdb's table is partial and in-frame only. The sample includes around 330,000 clones, around 89% of them seen just once. This chain links TRBV2 with TRBJ2-5, with 7 bases identical to TRBD2. The specimen sequenced was peripheral blood. The sequence was collected from a woman under 40 with COVID-19, enrolled during active disease. The CDR3 bases are TGTGCCAGCAGTGTAGCGGGCAACCCCCAAGAGACCCAGTACTTC. Protein product: CASSVAGNPQETQYF. The whole variable domain, remainder taken from reference TRBV2 and TRBJ2-5, is EPEVTQTPSHQVTQMGQEVILRCVPISNHLYFYWYRQILGQKVEFLVSFYNNEISEKSEIFDDQFSVERPDGSNFTLKIRSTKLEDSAMYFCASSVAGNPQETQYFGPGTRLLVL.